This T cell receptor beta chain came from a study of T cells expressing NK-cell markers. Study as a whole: Sorted CD3+CD56-NKG2C+, CD3+CD56+NKG2C+ and CD3+CD56+NKG2C- T cells supplied the TCR beta repertoires.

Comments on this clonotype: Its cognate antigen is unknown.

TCRdb reprocessed the 5' RACE reads and reports one entry per CDR3 protein, with no DNA. The sample has 300,000 to 500,000 distinct CDR3 sequences. Notes on the study in general: Whether expanded NKG2C+ T cell clones recognized HCMV stayed uncertain.

This TCR was recovered from a woman aged 45-60 years in good health. Sequenced: blood T cells: a sorted CD56 or NKG2C T cell subset, CD4+ or CD8+ T cells, or bulk PBMC T cells (not recorded which).

CDR3: CSARPIGFNTEAFF. The rearrangement joins TRBV20-1 to TRBJ1-1. CDR3 length: 14 residues. Germline CDR1 and CDR2: DFQATT and SNEGSKA (reference sequence).